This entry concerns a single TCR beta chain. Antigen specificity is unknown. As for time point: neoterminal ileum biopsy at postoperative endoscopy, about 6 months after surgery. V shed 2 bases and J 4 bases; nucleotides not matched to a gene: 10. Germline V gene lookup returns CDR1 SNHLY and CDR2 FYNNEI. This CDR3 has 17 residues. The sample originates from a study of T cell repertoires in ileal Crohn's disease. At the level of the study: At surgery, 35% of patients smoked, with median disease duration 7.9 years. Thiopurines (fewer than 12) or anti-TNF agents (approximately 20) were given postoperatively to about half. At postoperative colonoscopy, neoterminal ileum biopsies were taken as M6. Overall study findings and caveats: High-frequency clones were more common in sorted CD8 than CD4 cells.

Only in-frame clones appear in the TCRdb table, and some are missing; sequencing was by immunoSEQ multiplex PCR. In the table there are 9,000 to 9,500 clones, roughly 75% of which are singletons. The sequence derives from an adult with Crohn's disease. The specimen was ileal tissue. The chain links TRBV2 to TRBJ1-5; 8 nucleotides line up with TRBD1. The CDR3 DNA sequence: TGTGCCAGCAGTGAACAGGGGGCTGGGCTGGGTAATCAGCCCCAGCATTTT. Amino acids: CASSEQGAGLGNQPQHF.